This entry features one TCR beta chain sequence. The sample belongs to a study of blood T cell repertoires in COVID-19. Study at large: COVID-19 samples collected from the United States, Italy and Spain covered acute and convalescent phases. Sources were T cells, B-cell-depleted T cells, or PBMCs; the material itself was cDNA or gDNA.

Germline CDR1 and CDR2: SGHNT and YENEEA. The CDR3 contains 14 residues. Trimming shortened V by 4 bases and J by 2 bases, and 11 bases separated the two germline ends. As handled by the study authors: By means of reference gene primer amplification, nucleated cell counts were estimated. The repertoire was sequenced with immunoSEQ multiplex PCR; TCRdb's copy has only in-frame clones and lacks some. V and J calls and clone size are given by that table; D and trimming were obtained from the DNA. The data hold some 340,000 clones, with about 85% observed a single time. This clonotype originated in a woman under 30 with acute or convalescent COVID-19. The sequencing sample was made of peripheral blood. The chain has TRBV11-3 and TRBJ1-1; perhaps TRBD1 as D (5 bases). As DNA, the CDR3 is TGTGCCAGCAGCTACACAGGTAGAAACACTGAAGCTTTCTTT. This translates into CASSYTGRNTEAFF.